This record concerns one T cell receptor (beta chain) sequence. The data were taken from a study of blood T cell repertoires in COVID-19. Study-level background: From T cells, B-cell-depleted T cells, or PBMCs came the material, which was cDNA or gDNA.

Cohort assignment relied on participant-reported clinical history. Resolution of symptoms, clearance, or two negative PCRs was present in recovered Cohort 3 donors. Sequenced by immunoSEQ multiplex PCR; TCRdb stores in-frame clones only, minus some. The repertoire holds about 380,000 clones, with roughly 90% as singletons. This TCR was recovered from a woman between 25 and 40 years old who had recovered from COVID-19. Sequenced material: PBMCs or T cells enriched from blood (not recorded which).

The CDR3 is CASSMIKNWAWQGFSNYGYTF. CDR3 bases: TGTGCCAGTAGTATGATTAAGAACTGGGCGTGGCAGGGGTTCTCTAACTATGGCTACACCTTC. This chain connects TRBV19 to TRBJ1-2, with D possibly being TRBD1 (6 bases). Trimming took off 3 bases at V and 0 bases at J, with 29 bases between the two ends. Germline assignment: CDR1 LNHDA and CDR2 SQIVND (reference sequence). The CDR3 is 21 residues long.